Listed below are T cell receptor beta chains from one sample, sequenced in a study of cytomegalovirus exposure and HLA in healthy donors. Produced via immunoSEQ multiplex PCR; TCRdb's table is partial and in-frame only. This sample has 210,000 or so clones, with around 89% found just once. Material: PBMCs. Every receptor here comes from a woman under 30 in good health and CMV-seronegative. CDR3s include the opening cysteine and the closing phenylalanine or tryptophan. A D gene is named only where the DNA matches it firmly. Size values are once, few and many counts, or a class for expanded clones, and some rows have none.

cdr3_aa	cdr3_nt	d_call	v_call	j_call	clone_size
CASSLGQGSYEQYF	TGTGCCAGCAGCCTGGGACAGGGGTCCTACGAGCAGTACTTC	TRBD1	TRBV27	TRBJ2-7	.
CASNLQGNTEAFF	TGTGCCAGCAATCTTCAGGGGAACACTGAAGCTTTCTTT	.	TRBV6-1	TRBJ1-1	.
CASKEGYEQYF	TGCGCCAGCAAGGAGGGCTACGAGCAGTACTTC	.	TRBV5-1	TRBJ2-7	.
CASTIPLESGRGGYTF	TGTGCCAGCACCATCCCCCTTGAATCTGGGAGGGGTGGCTACACCTTC	.	TRBV7-2	TRBJ1-2	.
CAWSRIGGDEQFF	TGTGCCTGGAGTAGAATAGGGGGAGATGAGCAGTTCTTC	.	TRBV30	TRBJ2-1	.
CASSELAGGPGVTGELFF	TGTGCCAGCAGTGAATTAGCGGGAGGGCCGGGAGTCACCGGGGAGCTGTTTTTT	TRBD2	TRBV2	TRBJ2-2	.
CASSLAVSPLHF	TGTGCCAGCAGCTTAGCCGTTTCACCCCTCCACTTT	.	TRBV5-6	TRBJ1-6	.
CASGEGETQYF	TGCGCCAGCGGGGAGGGAGAGACCCAGTACTTC	TRBD2	TRBV10-1	TRBJ2-5	.
CASSALGSGRGMRETQYF	TGTGCCAGCAGTGCCCTGGGAAGTGGTCGCGGGATGCGCGAGACCCAGTACTTC	.	TRBV6-1	TRBJ2-5	.
CASSYLGRVYNGYTF	TGTGCCAGCAGTTACCTGGGTCGGGTTTATAATGGCTACACCTTC	.	TRBV6-5	TRBJ1-2	few
CASSLYFGTTNNEQFF	TGTGCCAGCAGCCTCTACTTTGGGACAACCAACAATGAGCAGTTCTTC	.	TRBV7-2	TRBJ2-1	.
CASSQDSSYEQYF	TGCGCCAGCAGCCAAGACAGTTCCTACGAGCAGTACTTC	.	TRBV4-3	TRBJ2-7	.
CASSIRAGQETQYF	TGTGCCAGTAGTATTCGAGCGGGCCAAGAGACCCAGTACTTC	.	TRBV19	TRBJ2-5	.
CASSSSFGTSVTDTQYF	TGTGCCAGCAGCTCGAGCTTCGGGACTAGCGTTACAGATACGCAGTATTTT	TRBD2	TRBV7-2	TRBJ2-3	.
CASSCSGGDQPQHF	TGTGCCAGCAGTTGCTCGGGGGGGGATCAGCCCCAGCATTTT	.	TRBV6-5	TRBJ1-5	.
CASIKPGGAGELFF	TGTGCCAGCATTAAACCAGGGGGCGCCGGGGAGCTGTTTTTT	TRBD1	TRBV6-5	TRBJ2-2	few
CASSNPSGGARETQYF	TGTGCCAGCAGTAATCCTAGCGGGGGGGCCCGCGAGACCCAGTACTTC	TRBD2	TRBV6-6	TRBJ2-5	.
CASRGTGGNYGYTF	TGTGCCAGCAGGGGGACAGGGGGCAACTATGGCTACACCTTC	TRBD1	TRBV2	TRBJ1-2	.
CASSSTGGANTGELFF	TGTGCCAGCAGCTCGACAGGGGGAGCGAACACCGGGGAGCTGTTTTTT	TRBD1	TRBV7-7	TRBJ2-2	.
CASSLGGQGEQYF	TGTGCCAGCAGCTTAGGCGGGCAGGGGGAGCAGTACTTC	.	TRBV7-8	TRBJ2-7	.
CASSPDGATNEKLFF	TGCGCCAGCAGCCCCGATGGGGCCACTAATGAAAAACTGTTTTTT	.	TRBV5-1	TRBJ1-4	few
CASSPSGNDEQFF	TGTGCCAGTAGTCCTAGCGGGAATGATGAGCAGTTCTTC	TRBD2	TRBV19	TRBJ2-1	few
CASSLIRGPGNTIYF	TGCGCCAGCAGCCTGATTAGGGGGCCTGGAAACACCATATATTTT	TRBD1	TRBV4-3	TRBJ1-3	.
CASSSRPVGQGAEEQYF	TGTGCCAGCAGCTCTCGCCCTGTGGGACAGGGGGCTGAAGAGCAGTACTTC	TRBD1	TRBV7-8	TRBJ2-7	.
CASSKGKTQSLPEAFF	TGTGCCAGCAGCAAAGGCAAAACTCAATCTCTCCCTGAAGCTTTCTTT	.	TRBV21-1	TRBJ1-1	.